These 9 T cell receptor beta chains were all obtained from the same sample, sequenced in a study of identical twins. TCRdb re-analysed the 5' RACE reads in MiXCR, keeping a single row per CDR3 protein. Of 1.5 million to 2 million distinct CDR3 sequences in the sample, about 32% are singletons; the top ten hold approximately 0.25%. The source material was cord blood. Receptors were obtained from a newborn girl in good health.

The chain recombines TRBV7-8 with TRBJ1-5, with no clear D. V was clipped by 3 bases and J by 7 bases, with 16 bases between them. Per the germline V gene, CDR1 is SGHVS and CDR2 is FQNEAQ. CDR3 length: 15 amino acids. In DNA form, the CDR3 reads TGTGCCAGCAGCTTGGGCGAACTTCAGACCCAGCCCCAGCATTTT. Translated, it gives CASSLGELQTQPQHF.

V gene TRBV25-1 combines with J gene TRBJ2-1; D remains ambiguous. CDR3 length: 16 amino acids. Deletions cut 4 bases from V and 5 bases from J, with 18 bases between. CDR1 and CDR2 (germline): MGHDK, SYGVNS. The DNA of the CDR3 is TGTGCCAGCAGTGTGTTACACCCCCGGTCCCACAATGAGCAGTTCTTC. This gives the protein CASSVLHPRSHNEQFF.

This clonotype was seen only a few times. The rearrangement joins TRBV20-1 to TRBJ2-7, with D hard to call. The CDR3 consists of 15 residues. CDR1 DFQATT and CDR2 SNEGSKA come from the germline V gene (reference sequence). Trimming took off 0 bases at V and 0 bases at J, with 12 bases between the two ends. The CDR3 spells CSARDPRALSYEQYF. The CDR3, as DNA: TGCAGTGCTAGAGATCCCCGGGCACTCTCCTACGAGCAGTACTTC.

The chain employs TRBV7-9 and TRBJ2-7; maybe TRBD1 (5 bases). This CDR3 spans 16 amino acids. V was cut by 5 bases and J by 4 bases, with 21 bases left in between. Germline V gene lookup returns CDR1 SEHNR and CDR2 FQNEAQ (reference sequence). CDR3 residues: CASSQIGAGPPYEQYF. Here the CDR3 DNA reads TGTGCCAGCAGCCAGATAGGGGCAGGTCCTCCTTACGAGCAGTACTTC.

J is TRBJ1-2 and V is TRBV29-1; TRBD1 aligns across 8 bases. The V segment lost 4 bases and the J segment 0 bases; nucleotides outside the gene matches: 4. In germline, CDR1 is SQVTM, CDR2 ANQGSEA. This CDR3 has 14 residues. The CDR3 here is CSVAQGGTNYGYTF. Here the CDR3 DNA reads TGCAGCGTTGCACAGGGGGGGACTAACTATGGCTACACCTTC.

The chain recombines TRBV4-2 with TRBJ2-4; 8 bases fit TRBD1. The trim removed 0 bases at V and 12 bases at J, leaving 10 bases unmatched. This CDR3 region has 15 residues. Germline V gene sequence: CDR1 LGHNA, CDR2 YNFKEQ. The CDR3 reads CASSQDDRGHNYQYF. DNA of the CDR3: TGTGCCAGCAGCCAAGATGACAGGGGACATAACTATCAGTACTTC.

The table lists this clonotype with a few counts. Here the CDR3 reads CAIKLGTGNMNTEAFF. CDR3 in DNA: TGTGCCATCAAATTGGGAACAGGGAACATGAACACTGAAGCTTTCTTT. The genes are TRBV10-3 and TRBJ1-1; the D gene is possibly TRBD1 (6 bases). The CDR3 length is 16 residues. Germline loops: CDR1 ENHRY, CDR2 SYGVKD. V lost 7 bases and J 0 bases, leaving 18 bases between the germline ends.

Only a few counts were recorded for this clonotype. The chain carries TRBV24-1 and TRBJ2-1, with D maybe TRBD2 (5 bases). Germline V CDR1 and CDR2: KGHDR, SFDVKD. This CDR3 is 13 amino acids long. V was trimmed by 2 bases and J by 7 bases, leaving 8 bases between them. The CDR3 DNA is TGTGCCACCAGTGATTCCCCGGGGAATGAGCAGTTCTTC. Amino acids: CATSDSPGNEQFF.

This clonotype was counted ten times or more. A read error may produce the germline difference seen at one junction end. The rearrangement links TRBV5-1 to TRBJ2-3, with unresolved D. Germline CDR1 reads SGHRS; CDR2 reads YFSETQ. This CDR3 is built from 14 residues. CDR3 in DNA: TGTGCCAGCAGCCTGCGATCTAGCACAGATACGCAGTATTTT. Residues: CASSLRSSTDTQYF.